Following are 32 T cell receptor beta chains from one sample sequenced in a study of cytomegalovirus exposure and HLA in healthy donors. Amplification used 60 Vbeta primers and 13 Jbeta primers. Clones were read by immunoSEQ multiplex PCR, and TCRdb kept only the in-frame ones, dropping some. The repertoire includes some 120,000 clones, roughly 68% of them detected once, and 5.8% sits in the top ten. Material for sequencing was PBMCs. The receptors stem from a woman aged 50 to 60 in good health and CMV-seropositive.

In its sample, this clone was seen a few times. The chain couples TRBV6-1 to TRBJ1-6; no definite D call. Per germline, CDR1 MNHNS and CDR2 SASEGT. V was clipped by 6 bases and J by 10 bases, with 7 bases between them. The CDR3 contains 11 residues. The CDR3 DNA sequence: TGTGCCAGCAGAGGCGGGTCACCCCTCCACTTT. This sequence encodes CASRGGSPLHF.

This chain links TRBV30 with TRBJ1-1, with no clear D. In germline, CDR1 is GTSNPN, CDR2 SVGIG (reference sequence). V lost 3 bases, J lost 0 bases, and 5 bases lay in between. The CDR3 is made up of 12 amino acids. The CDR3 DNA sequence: TGTGCCTGGAGGCAGATGAACACTGAAGCTTTCTTT. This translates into CAWRQMNTEAFF.

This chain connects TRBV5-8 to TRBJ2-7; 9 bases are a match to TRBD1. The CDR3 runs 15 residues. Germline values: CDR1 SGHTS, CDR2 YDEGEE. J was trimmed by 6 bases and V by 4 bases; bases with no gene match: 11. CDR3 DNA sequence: TGTGCCAGCAGCCCGGGGACAGGGTCGATTCGCGAGCAGTACTTC. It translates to CASSPGTGSIREQYF.

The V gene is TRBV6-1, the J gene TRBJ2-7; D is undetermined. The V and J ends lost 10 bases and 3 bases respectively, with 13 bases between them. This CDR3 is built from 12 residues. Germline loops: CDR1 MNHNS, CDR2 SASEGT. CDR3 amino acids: CAIQPGNYEQYF. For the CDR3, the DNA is TGTGCCATCCAACCTGGCAACTACGAGCAGTACTTC.

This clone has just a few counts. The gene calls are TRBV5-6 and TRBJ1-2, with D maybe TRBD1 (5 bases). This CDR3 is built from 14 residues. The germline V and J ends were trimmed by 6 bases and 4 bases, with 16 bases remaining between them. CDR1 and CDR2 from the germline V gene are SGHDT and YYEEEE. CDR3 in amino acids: CASTHPRGLYGYTF. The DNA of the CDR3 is TGTGCCAGCACCCACCCAAGGGGTCTCTATGGCTACACCTTC.

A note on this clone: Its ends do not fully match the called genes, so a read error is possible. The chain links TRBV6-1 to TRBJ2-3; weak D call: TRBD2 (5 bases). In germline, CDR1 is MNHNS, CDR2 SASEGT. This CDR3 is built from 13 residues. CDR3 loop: CASTWTGTDTQYF. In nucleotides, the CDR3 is TGTGCCAGCACCTGGACTGGCACGGATACGCAGTATTTT.

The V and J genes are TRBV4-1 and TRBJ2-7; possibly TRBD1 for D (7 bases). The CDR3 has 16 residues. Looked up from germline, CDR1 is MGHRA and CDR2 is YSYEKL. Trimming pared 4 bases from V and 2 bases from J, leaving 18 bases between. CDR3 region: CASSPSQGRMPYEQYF. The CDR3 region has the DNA TGCGCCAGCAGCCCATCACAGGGGAGGATGCCCTACGAGCAGTACTTC.

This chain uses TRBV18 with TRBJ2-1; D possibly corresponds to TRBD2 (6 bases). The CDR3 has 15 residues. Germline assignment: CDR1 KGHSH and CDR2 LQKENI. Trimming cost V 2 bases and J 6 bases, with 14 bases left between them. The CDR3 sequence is CASSPGEVVGNEQFF. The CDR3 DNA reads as TGTGCCAGCTCACCAGGGGAGGTGGTCGGCAATGAGCAGTTCTTC. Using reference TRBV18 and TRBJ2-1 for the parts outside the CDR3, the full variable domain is NAGVMQNPRHLVRRRGQEARLRCSPMKGHSHVYWYRQLPEEGLKFMVYLQKENIIDESGMPKERFSAEFPKEGPSILRIQQVVRGDSAAYFCASSPGEVVGNEQFFGPGTRLTVL.

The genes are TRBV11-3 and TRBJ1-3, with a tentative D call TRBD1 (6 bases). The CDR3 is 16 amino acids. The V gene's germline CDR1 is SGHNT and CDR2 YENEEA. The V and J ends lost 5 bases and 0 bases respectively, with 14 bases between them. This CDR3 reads CASSPGTLFSGNTIYF. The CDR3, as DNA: TGTGCCAGCAGCCCCGGGACACTGTTCTCTGGAAACACCATATATTTT.

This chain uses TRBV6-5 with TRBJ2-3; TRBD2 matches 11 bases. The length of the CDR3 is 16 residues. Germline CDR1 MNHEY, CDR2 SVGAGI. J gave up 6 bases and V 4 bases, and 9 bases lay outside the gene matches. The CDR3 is CASSSGRLAGIDTQYF. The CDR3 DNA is TGTGCCAGCAGTTCCGGACGACTAGCGGGGATCGATACGCAGTATTTT.

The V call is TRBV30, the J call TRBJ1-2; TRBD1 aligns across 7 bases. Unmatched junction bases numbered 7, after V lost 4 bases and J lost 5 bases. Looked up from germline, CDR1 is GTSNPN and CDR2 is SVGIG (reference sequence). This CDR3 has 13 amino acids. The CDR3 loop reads CAWTIKGAYGYTF. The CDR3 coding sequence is TGTGCCTGGACCATCAAGGGGGCATATGGCTACACCTTC.

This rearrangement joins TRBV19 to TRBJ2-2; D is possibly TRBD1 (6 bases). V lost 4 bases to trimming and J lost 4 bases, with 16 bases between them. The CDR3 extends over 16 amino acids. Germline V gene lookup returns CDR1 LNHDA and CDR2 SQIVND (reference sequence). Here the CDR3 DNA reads TGTGCCAGTAGTACCTCGGGCAGGGGCGGCACCGGGGAGCTGTTTTTT. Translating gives CASSTSGRGGTGELFF.

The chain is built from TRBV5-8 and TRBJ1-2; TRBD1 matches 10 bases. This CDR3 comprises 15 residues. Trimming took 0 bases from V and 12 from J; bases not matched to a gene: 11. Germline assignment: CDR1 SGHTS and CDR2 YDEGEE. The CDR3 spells CASSLGTGGMWGDTF. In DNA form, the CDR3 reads TGTGCCAGCAGCTTGGGGACAGGGGGAATGTGGGGCGACACCTTC.

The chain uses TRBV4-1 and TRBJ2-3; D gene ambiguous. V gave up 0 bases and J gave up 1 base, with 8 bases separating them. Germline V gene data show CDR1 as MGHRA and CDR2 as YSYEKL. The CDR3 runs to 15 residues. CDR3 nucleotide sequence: TGCGCCAGCAGCCAAGAACCAGGCCGCACAGATACGCAGTATTTT. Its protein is CASSQEPGRTDTQYF.

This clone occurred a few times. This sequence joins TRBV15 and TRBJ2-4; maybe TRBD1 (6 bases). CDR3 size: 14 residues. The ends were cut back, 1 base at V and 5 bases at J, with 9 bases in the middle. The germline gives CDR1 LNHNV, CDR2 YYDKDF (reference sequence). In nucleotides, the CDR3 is TGTGCCACCAGCAGAGCAGGGGTAGAAAACATTCAGTACTTC. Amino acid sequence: CATSRAGVENIQYF.

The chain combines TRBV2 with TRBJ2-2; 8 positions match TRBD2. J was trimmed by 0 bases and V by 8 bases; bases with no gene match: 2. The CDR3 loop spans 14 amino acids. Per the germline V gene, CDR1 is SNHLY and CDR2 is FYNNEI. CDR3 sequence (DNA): TGTGCCAGCCATAGCGGGACGAACACCGGGGAGCTGTTTTTT. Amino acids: CASHSGTNTGELFF.

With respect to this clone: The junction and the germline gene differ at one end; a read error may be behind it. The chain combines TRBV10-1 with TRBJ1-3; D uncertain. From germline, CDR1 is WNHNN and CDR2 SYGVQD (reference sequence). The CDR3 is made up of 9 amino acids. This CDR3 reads CATRMGRPF. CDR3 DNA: TGCGCCACTCGAATGGGGAGACCCTTT.

The CDR3, as DNA: TGTGCCAGCAGTGGGGAGGGACCCTTCGGGAGGCAGTACTTC. As protein: CASSGEGPFGRQYF. The genes are TRBV6-5 and TRBJ2-5; 7 bases are shared with TRBD2. After removal of 5 bases from V and 11 bases from J, the junction contained 14 bases not matched to a gene. The CDR3 has 14 amino acids. CDR1 is MNHEY, CDR2 SVGAGI, per germline.

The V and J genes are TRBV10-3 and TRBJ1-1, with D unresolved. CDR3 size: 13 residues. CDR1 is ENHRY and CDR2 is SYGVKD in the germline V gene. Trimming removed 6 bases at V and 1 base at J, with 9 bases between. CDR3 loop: CAISVEGNTEAFF. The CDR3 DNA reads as TGTGCCATCAGCGTCGAGGGGAACACTGAAGCTTTCTTT.

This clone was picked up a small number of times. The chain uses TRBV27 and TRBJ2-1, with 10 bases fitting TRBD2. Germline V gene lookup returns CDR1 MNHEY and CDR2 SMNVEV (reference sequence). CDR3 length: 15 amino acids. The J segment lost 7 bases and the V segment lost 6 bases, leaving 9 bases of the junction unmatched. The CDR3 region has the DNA TGTGCCAGCAGCCTAGCGGGGGCTCCTAGGAATGAGCAGTTCTTC. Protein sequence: CASSLAGAPRNEQFF.

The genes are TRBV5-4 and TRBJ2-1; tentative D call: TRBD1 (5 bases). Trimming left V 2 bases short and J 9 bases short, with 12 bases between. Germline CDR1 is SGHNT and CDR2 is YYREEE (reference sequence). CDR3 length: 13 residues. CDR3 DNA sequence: TGTGCCAGCAGCTTAAGCATGCAGGGTGAGCAGTTCTTC. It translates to CASSLSMQGEQFF.

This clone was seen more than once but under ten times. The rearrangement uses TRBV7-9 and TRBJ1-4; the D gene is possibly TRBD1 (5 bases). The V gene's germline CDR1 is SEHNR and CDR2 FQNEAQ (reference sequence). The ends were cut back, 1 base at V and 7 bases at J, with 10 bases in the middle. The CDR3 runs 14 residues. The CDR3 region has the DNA TGTGCCAGCAGCTTAGGGCAGGGTAGTGAAAAACTGTTTTTT. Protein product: CASSLGQGSEKLFF.

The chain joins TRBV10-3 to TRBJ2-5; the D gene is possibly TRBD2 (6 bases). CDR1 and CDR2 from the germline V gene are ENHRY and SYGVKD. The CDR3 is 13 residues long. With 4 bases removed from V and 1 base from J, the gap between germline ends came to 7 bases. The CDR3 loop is CAISGDSQETQYF. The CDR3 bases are TGTGCCATCAGTGGGGACTCCCAAGAGACCCAGTACTTC.

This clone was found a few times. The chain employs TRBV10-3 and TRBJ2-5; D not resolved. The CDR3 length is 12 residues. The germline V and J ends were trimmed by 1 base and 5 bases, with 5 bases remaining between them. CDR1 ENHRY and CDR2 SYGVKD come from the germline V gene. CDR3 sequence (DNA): TGTGCCATCAGTGAGTTGCGGGAGACCCAGTACTTC. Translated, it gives CAISELRETQYF.

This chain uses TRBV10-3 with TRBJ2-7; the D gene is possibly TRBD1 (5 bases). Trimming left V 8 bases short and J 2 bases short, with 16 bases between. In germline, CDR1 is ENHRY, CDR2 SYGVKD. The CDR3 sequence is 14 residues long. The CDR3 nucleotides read TGTGCCATCTCGGGCGGACACGATACCTACGAGCAGTACTTC. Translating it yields CAISGGHDTYEQYF.

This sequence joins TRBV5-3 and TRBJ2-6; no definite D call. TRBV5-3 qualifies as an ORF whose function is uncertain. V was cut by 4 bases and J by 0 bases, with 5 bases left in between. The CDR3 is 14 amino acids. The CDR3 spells CARSPGSGANVLTF. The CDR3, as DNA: TGTGCCAGAAGCCCAGGCTCTGGGGCCAACGTCCTGACTTTC.

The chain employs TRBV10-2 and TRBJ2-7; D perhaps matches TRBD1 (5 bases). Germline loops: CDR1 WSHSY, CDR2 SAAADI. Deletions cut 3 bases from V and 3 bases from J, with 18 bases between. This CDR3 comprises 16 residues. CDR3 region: CASSDQGEAYDYEQYF. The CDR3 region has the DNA TGCGCCAGCAGTGACCAGGGCGAAGCCTACGACTACGAGCAGTACTTC.

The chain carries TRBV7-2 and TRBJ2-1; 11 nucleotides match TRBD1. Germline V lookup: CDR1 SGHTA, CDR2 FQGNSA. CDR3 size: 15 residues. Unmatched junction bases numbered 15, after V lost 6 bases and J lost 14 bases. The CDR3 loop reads CASREMGQGEKVEFF. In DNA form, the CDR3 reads TGTGCCAGCAGGGAGATGGGACAGGGGGAAAAGGTTGAGTTCTTC.

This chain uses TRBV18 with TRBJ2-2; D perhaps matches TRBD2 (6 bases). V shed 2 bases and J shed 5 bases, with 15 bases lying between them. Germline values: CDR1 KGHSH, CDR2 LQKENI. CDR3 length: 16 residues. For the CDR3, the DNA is TGTGCCAGCTCACCATTCATCCCCGGGGGAACCGGGGAGCTGTTTTTT. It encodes CASSPFIPGGTGELFF. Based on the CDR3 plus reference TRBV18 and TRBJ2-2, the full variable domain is NAGVMQNPRHLVRRRGQEARLRCSPMKGHSHVYWYRQLPEEGLKFMVYLQKENIIDESGMPKERFSAEFPKEGPSILRIQQVVRGDSAAYFCASSPFIPGGTGELFFGEGSRLTVL.

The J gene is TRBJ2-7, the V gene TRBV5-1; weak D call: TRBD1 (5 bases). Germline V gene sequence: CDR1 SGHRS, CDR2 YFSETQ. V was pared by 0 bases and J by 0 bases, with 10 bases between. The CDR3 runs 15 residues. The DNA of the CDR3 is TGCGCCAGCAGCTTGGAGGGCGACAGCTCCTACGAGCAGTACTTC. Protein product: CASSLEGDSSYEQYF.

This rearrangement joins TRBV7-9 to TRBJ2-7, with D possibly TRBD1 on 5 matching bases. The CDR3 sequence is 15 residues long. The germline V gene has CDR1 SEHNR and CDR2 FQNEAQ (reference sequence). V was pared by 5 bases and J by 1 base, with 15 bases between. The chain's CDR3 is CASSPRETASYEQYF. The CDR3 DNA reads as TGTGCCAGCAGCCCCCGTGAGACAGCTTCCTACGAGCAGTACTTC.

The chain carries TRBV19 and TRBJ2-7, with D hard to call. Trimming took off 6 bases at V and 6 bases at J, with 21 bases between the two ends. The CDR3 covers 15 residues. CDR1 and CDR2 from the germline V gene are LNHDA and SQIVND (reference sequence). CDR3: CASRVGRNVMGEQYF. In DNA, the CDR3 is TGTGCCAGTAGGGTGGGCCGAAACGTGATGGGCGAGCAGTACTTC.